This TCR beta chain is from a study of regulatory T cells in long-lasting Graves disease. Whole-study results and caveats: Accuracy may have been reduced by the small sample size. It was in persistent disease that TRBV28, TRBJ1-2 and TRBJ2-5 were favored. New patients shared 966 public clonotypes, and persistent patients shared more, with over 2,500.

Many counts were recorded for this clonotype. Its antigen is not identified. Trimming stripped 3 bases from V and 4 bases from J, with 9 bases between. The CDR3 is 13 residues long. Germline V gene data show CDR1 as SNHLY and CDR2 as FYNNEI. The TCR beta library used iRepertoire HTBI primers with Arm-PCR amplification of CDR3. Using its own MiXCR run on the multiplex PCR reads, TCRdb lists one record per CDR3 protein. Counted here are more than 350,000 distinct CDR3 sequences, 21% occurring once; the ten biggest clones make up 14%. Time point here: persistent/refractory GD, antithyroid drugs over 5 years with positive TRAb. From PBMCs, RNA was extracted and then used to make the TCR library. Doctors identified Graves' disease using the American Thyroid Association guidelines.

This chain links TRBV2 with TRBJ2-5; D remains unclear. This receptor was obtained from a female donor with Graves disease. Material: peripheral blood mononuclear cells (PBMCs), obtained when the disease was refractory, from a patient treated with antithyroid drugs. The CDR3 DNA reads TGTGCCAGCAGTGACACGGCGGTAGAGACCCAGTACTTC. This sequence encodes CASSDTAVETQYF.